This entry concerns a single T cell receptor (beta chain). The data were taken from a study of long-term antiretroviral therapy in people with HIV. The assay used was immunoSEQ (version v3.0), run at survey level. Using immunoSEQ multiplex PCR, the repertoire was profiled, and TCRdb retains in-frame clones only, with some absent. This sample yields 44,000 or so clones, of which nearly 95% are seen a single time; around 3% belongs to the top ten. This clonotype was sampled from a woman aged 45-59 years with HIV. Sample: unsorted PBMCs, taken 3.7 years after starting antiretroviral therapy.

The CDR3: CAWSVNRARGGELFF. CDR3 bases: TGTGCCTGGAGTGTAAACAGGGCCCGGGGCGGGGAGCTGTTTTTT. V and J are TRBV30 and TRBJ2-2; TRBD1 might be the D (6 bases). The CDR3 has 15 residues. CDR1 and CDR2 from the germline V gene are GTSNPN and SVGIG (reference sequence). V was cut by 0 bases and J by 7 bases, with 15 bases left in between.